This T cell receptor (beta chain) was observed in a study of blood T cell repertoires in COVID-19. Study-level background: PBMCs, B-cell-depleted T cells, or T cells provided the cDNA or gDNA that made up the material.

Trimming at V came to 8 bases and at J to 9 bases, leaving 13 bases not matched to a gene. The CDR3 is 14 amino acids. Germline assignment: CDR1 MDHEN and CDR2 SYDVKM. Participants, about 18 to 95 years old, spanned approximately 26 US areas. This table comes from immunoSEQ multiplex PCR, and its TCRdb copy is limited to in-frame clones, with some not included. Of roughly 260,000 clones listed, roughly 80% were seen once; the top ten hold about 3.6%. This sequence was found in a woman aged 40-49 years who had been exposed to COVID-19. The chain combines TRBV28 with TRBJ2-1, with 7 positions matching TRBD1. The source material was PBMCs or T cells enriched from blood (not recorded which). In nucleotides, the CDR3 is TGTGCCAGCTTTTTAAAGGGGGCGTACGGTGAGCAGTTCTTC. This sequence encodes CASFLKGAYGEQFF.